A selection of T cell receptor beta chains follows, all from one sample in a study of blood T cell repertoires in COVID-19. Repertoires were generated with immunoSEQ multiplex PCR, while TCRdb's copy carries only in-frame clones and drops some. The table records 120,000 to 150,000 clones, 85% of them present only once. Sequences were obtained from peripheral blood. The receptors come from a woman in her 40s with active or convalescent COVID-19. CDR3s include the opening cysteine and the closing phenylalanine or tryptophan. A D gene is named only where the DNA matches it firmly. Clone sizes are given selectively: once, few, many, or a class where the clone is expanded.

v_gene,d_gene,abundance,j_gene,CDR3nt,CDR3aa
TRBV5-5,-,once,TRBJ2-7,TGTGCCAGCAGCTCAGGGGTCCCCTACGAGCAGTACTTC,CASSSGVPYEQYF
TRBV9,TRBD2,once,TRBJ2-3,TGTGCCAGCAGCCCCCACGGTAGCGGGACCACAGATACGCAGTATTTT,CASSPHGSGTTDTQYF
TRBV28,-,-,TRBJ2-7,TGTGCCAGCAGCCCGGGGATCTACGAGCAGTACTTC,CASSPGIYEQYF
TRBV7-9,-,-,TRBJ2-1,TGTGCCAGCAGCAGTACTACCGGGTACAATGAGCAGTTCTTC,CASSSTTGYNEQFF
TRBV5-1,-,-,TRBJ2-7,TGCGCCAGCAGCTTGGGTACTCCAGGTACCTACGAGCAGTACTTC,CASSLGTPGTYEQYF
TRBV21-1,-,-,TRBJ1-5,TGTGCCAGCAGCAAATGCAGGGGCGACAATCAGCCCCAGCATTTT,CASSKCRGDNQPQHF
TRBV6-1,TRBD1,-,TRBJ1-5,TGTGCCAGCAGTGAAGTGGCAGGGGGCGGACAGCCCCAGCATTTT,CASSEVAGGGQPQHF
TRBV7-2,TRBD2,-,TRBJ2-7,TGTGCCAGCAGCCGTAGCGGGAGGGCCGGCGAGCAGTACTTC,CASSRSGRAGEQYF
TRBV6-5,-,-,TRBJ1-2,TGTGCCAGCAGGCAGGACTCCAAGGGCGGCTACACCTTC,CASRQDSKGGYTF
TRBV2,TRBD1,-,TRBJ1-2,TGTGCCAGCGGGGCGAGGACAGGCCTTTCGGGCTACACCTTC,CASGARTGLSGYTF
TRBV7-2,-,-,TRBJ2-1,TGTGCCAGCAGCTTCAGTGGGACTTCCTACAATGAGCAGTTCTTC,CASSFSGTSYNEQFF
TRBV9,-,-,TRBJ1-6,TGTGCCAGCAGCGTAGTTCCTGCGAGTTCACCCCTCCACTTT,CASSVVPASSPLHF
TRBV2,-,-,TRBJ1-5,TGTGCCAGCAGTGAAGCGGGGAGTCAGATCAATCAGCCCCAGCATTTT,CASSEAGSQINQPQHF
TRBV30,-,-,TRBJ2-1,TGTGCCTGGAGTGTTTGGGGCGATATGGACTACGCGAATGAGCAGTTCTTC,CAWSVWGDMDYANEQFF
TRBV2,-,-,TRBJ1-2,TGTGCCAGCAGTCCAGGGAGGGGGTATGGCTACACCTTC,CASSPGRGYGYTF
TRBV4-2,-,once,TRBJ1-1,TGTGCCAGCAGCCAAGATCCTAACGCTGAAGCTTTCTTT,CASSQDPNAEAFF
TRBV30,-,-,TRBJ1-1,TGTGCCTGGAGTAGCCAGGCGAACACTGAAGCTTTCTTT,CAWSSQANTEAFF
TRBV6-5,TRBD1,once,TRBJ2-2,TGTGCCAGCAGGGTGGGACAGGTGAACACCGGGGAGCTGTTTTTT,CASRVGQVNTGELFF
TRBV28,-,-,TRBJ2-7,TGTGCCAGCAGTCTTGGAGGATACGAGCAGTACTTC,CASSLGGYEQYF
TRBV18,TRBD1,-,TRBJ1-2,TGTGCCAGCTCACCTGGAGGGGGCGTCTATGGCTACACCTTC,CASSPGGGVYGYTF
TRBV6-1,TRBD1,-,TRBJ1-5,TGTGCCAGCAGTGCCTCGACAGGGTCGAGAGGGGATCAGCCCCAGCATTTT,CASSASTGSRGDQPQHF
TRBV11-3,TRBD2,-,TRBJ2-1,TGTGCCAGCAGCTTAGGCCTAGCGGGAGCGTACAATGAGCAGTTCTTC,CASSLGLAGAYNEQFF
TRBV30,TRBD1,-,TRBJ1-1,TGTGCCTGGAGGGGGGGACAGGGGTGGAACACTGAAGCTTTCTTT,CAWRGGQGWNTEAFF
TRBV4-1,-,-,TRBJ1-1,TGCGCCAGCCACCCGACAGGTTCCCCTAACACTGAAGCTTTCTTT,CASHPTGSPNTEAFF
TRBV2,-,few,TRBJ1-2,TGTGCCAACAGGGCCGGAGCCAAGGAAGGCTACACCTTC,CANRAGAKEGYTF
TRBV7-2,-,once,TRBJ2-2,TGTGCCAGCAGCTTAGGTTCGGGAACCACCGGGGAGCTGTTTTTT,CASSLGSGTTGELFF
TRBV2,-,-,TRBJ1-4,TGTGCCAGCTCCGTTGGGGGGGCCGGGGAAAAACTGTTTTTT,CASSVGGAGEKLFF
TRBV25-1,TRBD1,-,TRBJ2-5,TGTGCCAGCAATCCCAGGGGGCGCGGAGAGACCCAGTACTTC,CASNPRGRGETQYF
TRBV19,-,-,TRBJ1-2,TGTGCCAGTAGTATAGCACAGAGCTATGGCTACACCTTC,CASSIAQSYGYTF
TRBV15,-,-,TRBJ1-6,TGTGCCACCAGCAGACGAAACAGGGACTCACCCCTCCACTTT,CATSRRNRDSPLHF
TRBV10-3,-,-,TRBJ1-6,TGTGCCATCAGGTCTCCCTTGAGCTCCTATAATTCACCCCTCCACTTT,CAIRSPLSSYNSPLHF
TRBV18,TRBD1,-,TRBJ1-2,TGTGCCAGCTCACCAAGGACAGGGGAGTATGGCTACACCTTC,CASSPRTGEYGYTF
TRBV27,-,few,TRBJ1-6,TGTGCCAGCAGTTTAGGAGGACGTGTTGGGTCTTCACCCCTCCACTTT,CASSLGGRVGSSPLHF
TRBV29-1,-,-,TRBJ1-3,TGCAGCGCCACAGGGTTCTCTGGAAACACCATATATTTT,CSATGFSGNTIYF
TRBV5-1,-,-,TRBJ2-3,TGCGCCAGCAGGGACAGTGGCACAGATACGCAGTATTTT,CASRDSGTDTQYF
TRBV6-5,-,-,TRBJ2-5,TGTGCCAGCAGTTACTCGGGACTTTTCCAAGAGACCCAGTACTTC,CASSYSGLFQETQYF
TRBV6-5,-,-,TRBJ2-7,TGTGCCAGCATGCAGGGTGCCCCTTACGAGCAGTACTTC,CASMQGAPYEQYF
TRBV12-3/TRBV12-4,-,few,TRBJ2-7,TGTGCCAGCGGGGGGTACTACGAGCAGTACTTC,CASGGYYEQYF
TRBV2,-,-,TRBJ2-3,TGTGCCAGCTTGGGTCGGGGCACAGATACGCAGTATTTT,CASLGRGTDTQYF
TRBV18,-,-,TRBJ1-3,TGTGCCAGCTCACCACATCGGACAATGAGCTCTGGAAACACCATATATTTT,CASSPHRTMSSGNTIYF
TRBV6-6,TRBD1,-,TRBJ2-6,TGTGCCAGCGCCGGGACAGGGGGATCTGGGGCCAACGTCCTGACTTTC,CASAGTGGSGANVLTF
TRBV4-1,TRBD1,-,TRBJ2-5,TGCGCCAGCGGGAGATACAGGGGCCAAGAGACCCAGTACTTC,CASGRYRGQETQYF
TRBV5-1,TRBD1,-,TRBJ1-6,TGCGCCAGCAGGGTGAGACAGGGTGATTCACCCCTCCACTTT,CASRVRQGDSPLHF
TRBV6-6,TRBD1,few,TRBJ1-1,TGTGCCAGCAGTCGCCCCCAGGGGGTGAACACTGAAGCTTTCTTT,CASSRPQGVNTEAFF
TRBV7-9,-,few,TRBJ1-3,TGTGCCAGCAGCTTAACACGGGGAGGGGCCTTCTCTGGAAACACCATATATTTT,CASSLTRGGAFSGNTIYF
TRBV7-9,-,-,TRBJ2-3,TGTGCCAGCAGCCCGAGTCTCGGGACATGGGCGCAGTATTTT,CASSPSLGTWAQYF
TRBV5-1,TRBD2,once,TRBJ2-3,TGCGCCAGCAGACTAGCGGGGGTTAGGACAGATACGCAGTATTTT,CASRLAGVRTDTQYF
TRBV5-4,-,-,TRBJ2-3,TGTGCCAGCAGCCAGCCGCAATTGGCGGCCAGCACAGATACGCAGTATTTT,CASSQPQLAASTDTQYF
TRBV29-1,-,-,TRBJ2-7,TGCAGCGTCCGAGGAGCCTACGAGCAGTACTTC,CSVRGAYEQYF